Shown below are 5 T cell receptor beta chains from a single sample sequenced in a study of T cell responses to AZD1222 COVID-19 vaccine. Some clones are missing from TCRdb's copy, which holds only in-frame ones; the method was immunoSEQ multiplex PCR. The sample records around 150,000 clones, 90% being singletons. Here the sequenced sample was peripheral blood, taken on day 0 of AZD1222 vaccination. Receptor source: an adult in good health.

Worth noting for this clone: Sequence at one end of the junction differs from germline and may be a read error. This chain links TRBV7-7 with TRBJ2-3; 12 bases line up with TRBD2. CDR3 length equals 17 residues. CDR1 and CDR2 (germline): SSHAT, FNYEAQ (reference sequence). CDR3 DNA sequence: TGTGCTAGCAGCTTAGGGCGACTAGCGGGAGGCACAGATACGCAGTATTTT. This encodes CASSLGRLAGGTDTQYF.

The chain links TRBV28 to TRBJ1-2; 10 bases align to TRBD1. There are 13 residues in the CDR3. The J segment lost 7 bases and the V segment lost 3 bases, leaving 2 bases of the junction unmatched. Per germline, CDR1 MDHEN and CDR2 SYDVKM. Written as DNA, the CDR3 is TGTGCCAGCAGTTTCCGACAGGGGGCTGGCTACACCTTC. As protein: CASSFRQGAGYTF.

The rearrangement uses TRBV19 and TRBJ2-3; 9 positions agree with TRBD1. Germline lookup yields CDR1 LNHDA and CDR2 SQIVND (reference sequence). Trimming cost V 3 bases and J 5 bases; bases outside gene matches: 6. This CDR3 is 15 amino acids long. CDR3 region: CASSMPGQGRDTQYF. In nucleotides, the CDR3 is TGTGCCAGTAGTATGCCGGGACAGGGCAGAGATACGCAGTATTTT.

This sequence joins TRBV4-2 and TRBJ1-3; the D gene is possibly TRBD1 (5 bases). The CDR3 runs to 16 residues. The germline V gene has CDR1 LGHNA and CDR2 YNFKEQ. V lost 2 bases and J lost 4, with 15 bases in between. The DNA for the CDR3 is TGTGCCAGCAGCCAAACCCCAGGGATGGAAGGAAACACCATATATTTT. Translating gives CASSQTPGMEGNTIYF.

The chain has TRBV7-8 and TRBJ1-6, with D uncertain. Germline V CDR1 and CDR2: SGHVS, FQNEAQ. Trimming left V 1 base short and J 7 bases short, with 14 bases between. This CDR3 comprises 16 residues. CDR3 in DNA: TGTGCCAGCAGCTTAGGCTCCAGAGAGTCAAATTCACCCCTCCACTTT. Translated: CASSLGSRESNSPLHF.